This TCR beta chain was recorded in a study of blood T cell repertoires in COVID-19. V dropped 8 bases and J dropped 4 bases, with 8 bases sitting between them. This CDR3 spans 11 amino acids. Germline CDR1 MDHEN, CDR2 SYDVKM. The table lists this clone with a count of one. TCRdb's copy holds only in-frame clones and misses some; the assay was immunoSEQ multiplex PCR. There are about 190,000 clones in the sample; roughly 84% occur only once, and more than 9% lies in the top ten. Sequenced input: peripheral blood. The source is a woman of 80 years or more with active or convalescent COVID-19. V gene TRBV28 combines with J gene TRBJ1-1; D possibly corresponds to TRBD1 (6 bases). CDR3 nucleotide sequence: TGTGCCAGCGGGGGGGCCACTGAAGCTTTCTTT. Translated: CASGGATEAFF.